This T cell receptor (beta chain) was observed in a study of T cells in tuberculosis. Across the whole study: In South Africa, adults with active tuberculosis were compared with IGRA-negative and latently infected IGRA-positive adolescents. General study results and limits: The TCR-beta difference was not significant; alpha differences partly reflected length. Samples were chosen by availability of cryopreserved specimens. Smaller distances to GMM-specific TCRs suggested their expansion in active tuberculosis.

This table comes from immunoSEQ multiplex PCR, and its TCRdb copy is limited to in-frame clones, with some not included. The table shows about 33,000 clones, with about 90% occurring only once. Remarks on this clone: The antigen remains unidentified.

The sequencing input was PBMCs. The TCR sequence derives from a donor aged 10-29 years with latent tuberculosis or without tuberculosis infection. Some clones in this sample may be carry-over from other donors' samples.

The CDR3 DNA is TGTGCCAGCAGGAGGACAGGGAACACTGAAGCTTTCTTT. Protein: CASRRTGNTEAFF. The chain uses TRBV7-8 and TRBJ1-1; 7 bases are a match to TRBD1. CDR3 length: 13 residues. Germline V gene data show CDR1 as SGHVS and CDR2 as FQNEAQ. V gave up 6 bases and J gave up 1 base; unmatched junction bases: 2. Filled out from reference TRBV7-8 and TRBJ1-1, the complete variable domain reads GAGVSQSPRYKVAKRGQDVALRCDPISGHVSLFWYQQALGQGPEFLTYFQNEAQLDKSGLPSDRFFAERPEGSVSTLKIQRTQQEDSAVYLCASRRTGNTEAFFGQGTRLTVV.